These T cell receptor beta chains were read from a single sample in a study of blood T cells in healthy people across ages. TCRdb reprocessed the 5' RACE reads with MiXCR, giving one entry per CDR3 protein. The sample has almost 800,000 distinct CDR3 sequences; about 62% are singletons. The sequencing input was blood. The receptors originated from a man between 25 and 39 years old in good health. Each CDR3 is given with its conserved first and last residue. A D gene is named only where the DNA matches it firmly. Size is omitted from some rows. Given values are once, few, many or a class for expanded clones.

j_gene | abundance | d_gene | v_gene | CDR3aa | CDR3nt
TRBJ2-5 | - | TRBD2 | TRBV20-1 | CSAPAGAVEQYF | TGCAGTGCCCCCGCGGGAGCGGTTGAGCAGTACTTC
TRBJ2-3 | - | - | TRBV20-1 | CSARDISRSTDTQYF | TGCAGTGCTAGAGATATAAGTCGAAGCACAGATACGCAGTATTTT
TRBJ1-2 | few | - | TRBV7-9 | CASSLGAVNYGYTF | TGTGCCAGCAGCTTAGGCGCTGTCAACTATGGCTACACCTTC
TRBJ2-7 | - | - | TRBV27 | CASAGQGPSYNEQYF | TGTGCCAGCGCCGGGCAGGGCCCTTCCTACAATGAGCAGTACTTC
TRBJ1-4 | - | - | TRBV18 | CASSPWPRATNEKLFF | TGTGCCAGCTCACCTTGGCCACGAGCAACTAATGAAAAACTGTTTTTT
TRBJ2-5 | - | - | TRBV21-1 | CASILGRTRDEQYF | TGTGCCAGCATCCTAGGCCGGACTAGGGATGAGCAGTACTTC
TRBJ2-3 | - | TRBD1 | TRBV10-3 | CAISEDRVPTPDTQYF | TGTGCCATCAGTGAGGACAGGGTCCCCACACCGGATACGCAGTATTTT
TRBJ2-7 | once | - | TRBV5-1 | CASSYEGHEQYF | TGCGCCAGCAGCTACGAGGGCCACGAGCAGTACTTC
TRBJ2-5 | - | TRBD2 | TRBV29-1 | CSVVTSGKQETQYF | TGCAGCGTAGTGACTAGCGGAAAACAAGAGACCCAGTACTTC
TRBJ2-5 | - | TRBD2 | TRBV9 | CASSPSGDNRGNEQYF | TGTGCCAGCAGCCCGAGCGGGGATAATCGGGGGAATGAGCAGTACTTC
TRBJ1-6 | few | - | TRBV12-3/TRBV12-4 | CASSPPRWANRSPLHF | TGTGCCAGCAGCCCACCGAGGTGGGCGAACAGGTCACCCCTCCACTTT
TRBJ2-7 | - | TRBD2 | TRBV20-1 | CSARRQRDFTYEQYF | TGCAGTGCTAGACGACAGCGGGACTTCACCTACGAGCAGTACTTC